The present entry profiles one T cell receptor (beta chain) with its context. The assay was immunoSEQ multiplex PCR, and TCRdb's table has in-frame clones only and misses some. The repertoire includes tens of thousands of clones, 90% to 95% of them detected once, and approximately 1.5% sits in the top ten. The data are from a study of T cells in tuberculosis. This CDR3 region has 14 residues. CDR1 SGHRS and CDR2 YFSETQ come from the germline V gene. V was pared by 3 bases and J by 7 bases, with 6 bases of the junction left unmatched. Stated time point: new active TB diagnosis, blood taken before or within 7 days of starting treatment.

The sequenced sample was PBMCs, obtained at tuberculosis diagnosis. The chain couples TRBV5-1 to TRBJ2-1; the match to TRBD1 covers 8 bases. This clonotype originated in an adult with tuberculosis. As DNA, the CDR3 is TGCGCCAGCAGCTCCGGACAGGGCCGGAATGAGCAGTTCTTC. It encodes CASSSGQGRNEQFF. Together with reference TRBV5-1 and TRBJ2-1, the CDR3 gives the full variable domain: KAGVTQTPRYLIKTRGQQVTLSCSPISGHRSVSWYQQTPGQGLQFLFEYFSETQRNKGNFPGRFSGRQFSNSRSEMNVSTLELGDSALYLCASSSGQGRNEQFFGPGTRLTVL.